This T cell receptor beta chain stems from a study of T cells in Graves' hyperthyroidism and ophthalmopathy. Study context: Peripheral blood was obtained at initial diagnosis, preceding any treatment. Study-wide results and limits: Researchers report that a 13 V-J model separated ophthalmopathy from stable hyperthyroidism.

A note on this clonotype: Its matching antigen is unknown.

Germline values: CDR1 MNHEY, CDR2 SMNVEV (reference sequence). There are 16 residues in the CDR3. V was shortened by 1 base and J by 5 bases, with 12 bases between the two germline ends. Amplified TCR beta CDR3 regions came from RNA transcripts. When the TCR CDR3 underwent first-round RT-PCR, the HTBI primer set was used. One entry per CDR3 protein results from TCRdb running MiXCR on the multiplex PCR reads. The table records roughly 360,000 distinct CDR3 sequences, approximately 13% of them present only once. Hyperthyroidism patients were newly diagnosed, had disease duration under 2 months, and were aged 18 to 65 years. Extraction of PBMCs used 7.5 to 10 ml of fresh peripheral blood.

The rearrangement joins TRBV27 to TRBJ1-6, with a possible D match to TRBD1 (5 bases). The sequence was collected from a young man with Graves' hyperthyroidism that later progressed to Graves' ophthalmopathy. Sequenced sample: blood. The CDR3 DNA reads TGTGCCAGCAGTTTATTTTCCGGGGCCAATAATTCACCCCTCCACTTT. Translated: CASSLFSGANNSPLHF.